The present entry profiles one TCR beta chain with its context. Its antigen has not been determined. No base quality information exists; no much larger clone differs at one position. The donors were healthy, HIV-negative adults with no recently reported acute infections or vaccinations. Every donor was a Caucasian adult residing in Nashville, Tennessee, USA. CD4+ T cells were enriched by magnetic negative selection, after which naive cells were positively selected on CD45RA and the negative fraction was taken as the memory subset. Blood was obtained by leukapheresis, after which PBMCs were separated by Ficoll-Histopaque density gradient centrifugation and cryopreserved in liquid nitrogen vapor phase. Analytical flow cytometry was used to check the purity and quantity of every magnetically sorted T cell population. Genomic DNA was isolated from each sorted fraction and quantified by UV absorbance on a Nanodrop 2000c.

The sample originates from a study of shared clonotypes between healthy human individuals (dated by TCRdb to about 2020). Concerning the study at large: A couple of women and three men aged 18 to 49 years were included in the cohort. To increase sequencing depth and limit assay-specific biases, different laboratories used diverse techniques to prepare libraries and sequence TCR repertoires. Between about 0.94 and 8.9 billion PBMCs per donor were obtained by leukapheresis. Per donor, three plates each were used for CD4 naive and CD4 memory, two for CD8 naive, and one for CD8 memory. Blood TCR repertoires of five healthy adults were deeply sequenced to estimate repertoire size and the extent of clonotype sharing between individuals. Summary of the overall study and its limitations: Pairwise subsampling indicated that sequencing depth was expected to affect the degree of clonotype sharing among donors. Compared with non-shared clonotypes, the clonotypes found in all four sorted-subset donors had higher generation probabilities. Sampling was limited to blood, and TCR repertoires in tissue likely differ from TCR repertoires in blood. The small number of donors limited the genetic and exposure-history diversity represented. Rarefaction of sorted-subset datasets indicated incomplete sequencing despite the large sequencing depth. About 5% of naive CD4, 3% to 4% of naive CD8, 2.3% of memory CD4, and 0.35% to 0.5% of memory CD8 clonotypes were shared across several donors. Larger estimated clonotype richness was generally found for naive subsets than for memory subsets.

V lost 4 bases and J lost 7 bases, and the count of bases not matched to a germline gene is 10. Sequences SNHLY (CDR1) and FYNNEI (CDR2) are obtained from the germline V gene. The CDR3 sequence holds 15 residues, the cysteine and phenylalanine included. The read is trimmed to its CDR3 DNA, 45 bases read in frame from base 1. Using the deep immunoSEQ assay, TCR CDR3 regions were amplified from genomic DNA by multiplex PCR. Extracted genomic DNA from each cell subset was distributed evenly across all wells of several immunoSEQ 96-well plates, and each plate was treated as a replicate. For sorted subsets, 150 to 250 ng genomic DNA, equal to tens of thousands of T cell genomes, was loaded into each replicate PCR. Purified libraries were measured with a Qubit 3.0 fluorometer, size-checked on a Bioanalyzer 2100, and measured again with the KAPA Library Quantification kit. Each immunoSEQ 96-well plate was sequenced on its own single-read 150-cycle Illumina NextSeq 550 flow cell. The original pipeline was this. Because only junctional sequences without quality scores were contained in the immunoSEQ output, filtering matching that applied to full-length reads could not be performed. To assign V/J genes and CDR3, sequences were annotated against IMGT germline references using PyIR, a Python wrapper for IgBLAST v1.9. Any read was removed if the V/J assignment was weak (E-value above 1e-6), the CDR3 was missing, or the read contained stop codons, out-of-frame junctions, or ambiguous translated residues. V3J clonotypes were defined as sequences sharing the same inferred V gene, J gene, and CDR3 amino acid sequence. Percentage overlap between repertoires was computed as shared unique clonotypes divided by the size of the smaller repertoire. Richness of each repertoire was evaluated using RTK rarefaction, the Chao1 estimator, and Recon v2.1 estimates of unobserved clonotypes. OLGA was used to compute generation probabilities for all TCRbeta clonotypes that the gDNA method yielded from several donors. What TCRdb holds here is the immuneACCESS table cut down to in-frame rearrangements. Part of the clones is not present; checked against another copy, under half of the missing clones reflect an unresolved V gene, and the others are unexplained. That table furnishes V, J and clone size, whereas the DNA furnished D and trimming. This sample is represented by more than 1,200,000 clones; just under 99% of them were singletons. Of the sample, around 0.38% is held by the ten largest clones.

The V gene is TRBV2 and the J gene is TRBJ1-2; TRBD1 fits 9 bases in the junction. The TCR comes from a man aged 30 to 39 in good health. Material for sequencing was naive CD4+ T cells sorted from blood. The cell subset or site label for this specimen denotes: CD45RA+ positively selected. The encoded CDR3 is CASSAVPRDRAGYTF. The nucleotides read TGTGCCAGCAGTGCCGTTCCCCGGGACAGGGCTGGCTACACCTTC.